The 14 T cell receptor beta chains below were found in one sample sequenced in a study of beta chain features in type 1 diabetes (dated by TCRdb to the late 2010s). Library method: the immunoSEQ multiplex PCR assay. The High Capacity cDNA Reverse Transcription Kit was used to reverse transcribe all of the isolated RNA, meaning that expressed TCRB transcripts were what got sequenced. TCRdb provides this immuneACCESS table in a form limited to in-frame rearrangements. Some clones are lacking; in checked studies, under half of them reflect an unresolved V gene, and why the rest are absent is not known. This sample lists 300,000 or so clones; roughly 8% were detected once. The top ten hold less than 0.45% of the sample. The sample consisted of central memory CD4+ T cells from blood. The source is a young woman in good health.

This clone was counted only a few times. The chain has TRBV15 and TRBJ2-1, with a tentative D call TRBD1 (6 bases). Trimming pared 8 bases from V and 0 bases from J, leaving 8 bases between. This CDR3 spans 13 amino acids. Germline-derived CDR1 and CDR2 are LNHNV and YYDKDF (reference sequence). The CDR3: CATQGSSYNEQFF. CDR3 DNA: TGTGCCACCCAGGGGAGCTCCTACAATGAGCAGTTCTTC.

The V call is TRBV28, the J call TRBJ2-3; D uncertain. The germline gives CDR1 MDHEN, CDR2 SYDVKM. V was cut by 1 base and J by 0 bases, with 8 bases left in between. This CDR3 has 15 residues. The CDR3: CASSLLDPSTDTQYF. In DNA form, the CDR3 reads TGTGCCAGCAGTTTATTGGATCCTAGCACAGATACGCAGTATTTT.

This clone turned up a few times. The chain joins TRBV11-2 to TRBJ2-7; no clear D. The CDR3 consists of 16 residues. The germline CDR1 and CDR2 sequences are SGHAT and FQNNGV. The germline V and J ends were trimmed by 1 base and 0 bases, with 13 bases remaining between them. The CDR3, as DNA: TGTGCCAGCAGCTTAGGGCTTAACCTTAACTCCTACGAGCAGTACTTC. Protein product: CASSLGLNLNSYEQYF. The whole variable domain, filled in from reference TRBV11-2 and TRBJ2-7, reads EAGVAQSPRYKIIEKRQSVAFWCNPISGHATLYWYQQILGQGPKLLIQFQNNGVVDDSQLPKDRFSAERLKGVDSTLKIQPAKLEDSAVYLCASSLGLNLNSYEQYFGPGTRLTVT.

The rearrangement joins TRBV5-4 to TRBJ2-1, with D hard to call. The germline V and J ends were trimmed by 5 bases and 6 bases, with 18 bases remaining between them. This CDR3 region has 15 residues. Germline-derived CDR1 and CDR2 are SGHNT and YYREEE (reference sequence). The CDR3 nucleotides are TGTGCCAGCAGATACGGTATTGGCATGAGCAATGAGCAGTTCTTC. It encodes CASRYGIGMSNEQFF.

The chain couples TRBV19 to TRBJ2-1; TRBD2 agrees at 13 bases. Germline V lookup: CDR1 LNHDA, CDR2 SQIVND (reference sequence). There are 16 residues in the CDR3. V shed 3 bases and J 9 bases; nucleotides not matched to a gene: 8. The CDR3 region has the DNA TGTGCCAGTAGTATGACCGGGACTAGCGGGACGGGTGAGCAGTTCTTC. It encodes CASSMTGTSGTGEQFF.

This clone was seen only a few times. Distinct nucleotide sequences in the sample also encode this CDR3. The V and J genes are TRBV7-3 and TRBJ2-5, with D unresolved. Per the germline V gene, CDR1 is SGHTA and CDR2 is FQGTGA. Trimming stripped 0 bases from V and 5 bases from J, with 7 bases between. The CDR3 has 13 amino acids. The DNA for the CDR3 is TGTGCCAGCAGCTTAACTCTCCGGGAGACCCAGTACTTC. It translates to CASSLTLRETQYF.

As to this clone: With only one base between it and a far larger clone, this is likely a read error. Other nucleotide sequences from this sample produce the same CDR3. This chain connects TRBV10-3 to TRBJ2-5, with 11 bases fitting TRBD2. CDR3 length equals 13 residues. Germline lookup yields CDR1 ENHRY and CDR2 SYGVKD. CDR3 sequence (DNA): TGTGCCAGCAGTACTAGCGGGAGAGAGACCCAGTACTTC. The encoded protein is CASSTSGRETQYF.

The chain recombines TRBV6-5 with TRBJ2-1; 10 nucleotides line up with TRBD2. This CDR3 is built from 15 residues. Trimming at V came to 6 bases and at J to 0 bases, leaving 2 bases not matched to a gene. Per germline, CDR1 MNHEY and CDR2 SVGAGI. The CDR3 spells CASRSSGSSYNEQFF. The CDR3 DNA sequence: TGTGCCAGCAGGTCTAGCGGGAGCTCCTACAATGAGCAGTTCTTC.

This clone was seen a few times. The DNA for the CDR3 is TGTGCCAGCAGACTAGCGGGCACAGATACGCAGTATTTT. Translated, it gives CASRLAGTDTQYF. The V gene is TRBV6-5, the J gene TRBJ2-3, with TRBD2 identical over 8 bases. The germline gives CDR1 MNHEY, CDR2 SVGAGI. The CDR3 totals 13 residues. The junction had 0 bases not matched to a gene; V was cut back by 6 bases and J by 1 base.

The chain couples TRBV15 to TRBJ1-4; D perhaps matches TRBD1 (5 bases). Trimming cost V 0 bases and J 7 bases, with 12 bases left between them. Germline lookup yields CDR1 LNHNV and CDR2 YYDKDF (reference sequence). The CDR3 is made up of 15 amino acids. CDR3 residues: CATSRDPGDSEKLFF. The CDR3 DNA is TGTGCCACCAGCAGAGACCCGGGGGATTCTGAAAAACTGTTTTTT.

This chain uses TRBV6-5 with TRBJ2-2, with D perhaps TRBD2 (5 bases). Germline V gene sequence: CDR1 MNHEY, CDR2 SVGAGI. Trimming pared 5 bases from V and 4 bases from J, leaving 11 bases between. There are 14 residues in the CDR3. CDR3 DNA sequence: TGTGCCAGCAGTGCGGGTGGCGGCACCGGGGAGCTGTTTTTT. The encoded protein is CASSAGGGTGELFF.

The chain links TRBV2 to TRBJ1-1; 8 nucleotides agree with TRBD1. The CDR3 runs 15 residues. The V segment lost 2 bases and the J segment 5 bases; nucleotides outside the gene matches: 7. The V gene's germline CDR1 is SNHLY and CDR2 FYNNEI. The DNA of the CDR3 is TGTGCCAGCAGTGAAATGGGCAGGGGGCAGACTGAAGCTTTCTTT. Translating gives CASSEMGRGQTEAFF.

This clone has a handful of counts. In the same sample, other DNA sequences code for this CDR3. DNA of the CDR3: TGCAGTGCCGCCCCATACGAGCAGTACTTC. Protein: CSAAPYEQYF. The chain is built from TRBV20-1 and TRBJ2-7; D is undetermined. Trimming removed 6 bases from V and 4 bases from J, with 7 bases in between. Germline loops: CDR1 DFQATT, CDR2 SNEGSKA (reference sequence). There are 10 residues in the CDR3.

In DNA, the CDR3 is TGTGCCAGCAGCTTATCGGCTATCTACAATGAGCAGTTCTTC. The encoded protein is CASSLSAIYNEQFF. V is TRBV7-3 and J is TRBJ2-1; D unresolved. Trimming removed 2 bases at V and 3 bases at J, with 8 bases between. Germline V gene data show CDR1 as SGHTA and CDR2 as FQGTGA. The CDR3 contains 14 residues. Filled out from reference TRBV7-3 and TRBJ2-1, the complete variable domain reads GAGVSQTPSNKVTEKGKYVELRCDPISGHTALYWYRQSLGQGPEFLIYFQGTGAADDSGLPNDRFFAVRPEGSVSTLKIQRTERGDSAVYLCASSLSAIYNEQFFGPGTRLTVL.